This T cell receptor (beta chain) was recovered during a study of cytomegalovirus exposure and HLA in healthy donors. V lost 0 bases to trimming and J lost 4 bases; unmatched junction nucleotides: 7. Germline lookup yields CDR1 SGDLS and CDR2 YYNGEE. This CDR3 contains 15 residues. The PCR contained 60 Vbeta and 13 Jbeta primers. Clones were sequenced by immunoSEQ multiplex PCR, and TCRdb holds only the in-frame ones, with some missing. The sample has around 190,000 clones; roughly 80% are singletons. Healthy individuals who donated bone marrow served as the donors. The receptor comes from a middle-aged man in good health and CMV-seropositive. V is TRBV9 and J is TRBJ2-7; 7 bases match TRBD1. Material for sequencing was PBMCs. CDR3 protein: CASSVAPGQKYEQYF. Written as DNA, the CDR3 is TGTGCCAGCAGCGTAGCCCCGGGACAGAAATACGAGCAGTACTTC.